These 26 T cell receptor beta chains were sequenced from one sample in a study of liver allograft versus peripheral blood T cells. Study context: Graft-liver T cell receptor repertoires were compared against recipient peripheral blood repertoires.

TCRdb re-derived calls from the reads in MiXCR, one entry per CDR3 protein. Seen here are over 10,000 distinct CDR3 sequences, about a fifth observed once, and the top ten hold approximately 2%. All receptors derive from a human patient who had a liver transplant. Some T cells may have come from the graft donor.

CDR3: CASSWADQPQHF. CDR3 in DNA: TGTGCCAGCAGCTGGGCGGATCAGCCCCAGCATTTT. V and J are TRBV5-5 and TRBJ1-5; no definite D call. Germline V CDR1 and CDR2: SGHKS, YYEKEE (reference sequence). The CDR3 totals 12 residues. V was trimmed by 3 bases and J by 5 bases, leaving 6 bases between them.

This clonotype has a handful of counts. The rearrangement joins TRBV5-4 to TRBJ2-3; 9 positions agree with TRBD1. This CDR3 spans 16 amino acids. CDR1 SGHNT and CDR2 YYREEE come from the germline V gene (reference sequence). V lost 4 bases, J lost 1 base, and 7 bases stayed unmatched. For the CDR3, the DNA is TGTGCCAGCAGCAAGGGACAGGGTATCGGCACAGATACGCAGTATTTT. As protein: CASSKGQGIGTDTQYF.

This clonotype is categorized as medium-sized (0.01 to 0.1%). The chain carries TRBV28 and TRBJ2-7, with 11 bases fitting TRBD2. Germline-derived CDR1 and CDR2 are MDHEN and SYDVKM. The junction had 10 bases not matched to a gene; V was cut back by 10 bases and J by 2 bases. The CDR3 length is 15 residues. Here the CDR3 DNA reads TGTGCCACCCTAGCGGGGGGCCCTCCTGCCTACGAGCAGTACTTC. Its protein is CATLAGGPPAYEQYF.

This clonotype is termed medium-sized. The chain is built from TRBV27 and TRBJ1-2; no clear D gene. The CDR3 length is 14 residues. CDR1 and CDR2 from the germline V gene are MNHEY and SMNVEV (reference sequence). The V and J ends lost 0 bases and 7 bases respectively, with 12 bases between them. The CDR3 reads CASSLSPVSSGYTF. CDR3 in DNA: TGTGCCAGCAGTTTATCCCCGGTGTCTAGTGGCTACACCTTC.

V usage is TRBV20-1 and J usage is TRBJ2-2, with D perhaps TRBD2 (5 bases). Germline CDR1 is DFQATT and CDR2 is SNEGSKA (reference sequence). This CDR3 is 14 amino acids long. V was pared by 0 bases and J by 0 bases, with 5 bases between. CDR3 coding DNA: TGCAGTGCTAGAGAAGCGGCGAACACCGGGGAGCTGTTTTTT. Protein product: CSAREAANTGELFF.

V and J are TRBV20-1 and TRBJ1-4, with D possibly being TRBD1 (5 bases). V lost 6 bases and J 2 bases, leaving 19 bases between the germline ends. This CDR3 has 16 amino acids. Germline CDR1 is DFQATT and CDR2 is SNEGSKA (reference sequence). The CDR3 spells CSAPLEGRNTNEKLFF. Written as DNA, the CDR3 is TGCAGTGCCCCCCTCGAGGGACGGAATACTAATGAAAAACTGTTTTTT.

The genes are TRBV3-1 and TRBJ1-1; no firm D call. The CDR3 runs 13 residues. V was shortened by 3 bases and J by 4 bases, with 9 bases between the two germline ends. In germline, CDR1 is LGHDT, CDR2 YNNKEL (reference sequence). The CDR3 loop is CASSHTEGTEAFF. CDR3 coding DNA: TGTGCCAGCAGCCACACAGAGGGCACTGAAGCTTTCTTT.

The chain couples TRBV11-1 to TRBJ1-1, with D tentatively TRBD1 (5 bases). V was shortened by 4 bases and J by 4 bases, with 16 bases between the two germline ends. Germline CDR1 SGHAT, CDR2 FQDESV (reference sequence). The length of the CDR3 is 15 residues. CDR3 sequence reads: CASSYDSDLGTEAFF. The CDR3 region has the DNA TGTGCCAGCAGCTATGACAGTGATCTTGGCACTGAAGCTTTCTTT.

This clonotype ranks as medium-sized. V usage is TRBV28 and J usage is TRBJ1-6, with TRBD1 identical over 7 bases. Trimming took 2 bases from V and 8 from J; bases not matched to a gene: 9. Germline V gives CDR1 MDHEN, CDR2 SYDVKM. CDR3 length: 16 amino acids. Here the CDR3 reads CASSLGGQVGHSPLHF. The CDR3 DNA reads TGTGCCAGCAGTTTAGGCGGACAGGTCGGACATTCACCCCTCCACTTT.

This clonotype has a count of ten or more. The V gene is TRBV9, the J gene TRBJ2-2; weak D call: TRBD2 (5 bases). Trimming left V 0 bases short and J 6 bases short, with 9 bases between. The CDR3 spans 14 residues. CDR1 is SGDLS and CDR2 is YYNGEE in the germline V gene. CDR3 residues: CASSVALGAGELFF. In DNA, the CDR3 is TGTGCCAGCAGCGTAGCTCTCGGGGCCGGGGAGCTGTTTTTT.

This clonotype appeared many times. The rearrangement uses TRBV7-2 and TRBJ2-1; TRBD2 matches 7 bases. The CDR3 has 19 amino acids. In germline, CDR1 is SGHTA, CDR2 FQGNSA. The junction had 19 bases not matched to a gene; V was cut back by 5 bases and J by 3 bases. CDR3 in amino acids: CASSVRKREPPHLYNEQFF. The CDR3 bases are TGTGCCAGCAGCGTAAGAAAGCGGGAACCTCCTCATCTCTACAATGAGCAGTTCTTC.

Relative to its sample, this clonotype is medium-sized (0.01 to 0.1%). The chain has TRBV29-1 and TRBJ2-7; 7 positions match TRBD1. Per the germline V gene, CDR1 is SQVTM and CDR2 is ANQGSEA. V dropped 5 bases and J dropped 0; count of bases not matched to a gene: 4. There are 13 residues in the CDR3. The CDR3 protein is CSVPRQGSYEQYF. The DNA of the CDR3 is TGCAGCGTTCCAAGACAGGGCTCCTACGAGCAGTACTTC.

This clonotype is medium-sized (0.01 to 0.1%) within its sample. The CDR3 sequence: CASSLGRTYVAWNTEAFF. CDR3 nucleotide sequence: TGTGCCAGCAGTCTCGGACGAACCTATGTCGCCTGGAACACTGAAGCTTTCTTT. The V gene is TRBV28, the J gene TRBJ1-1, with D unclear. From germline, CDR1 is MDHEN and CDR2 SYDVKM. This CDR3 is 18 amino acids long. V was shortened by 5 bases and J by 1 base, with 23 bases between the two germline ends.

The chain carries TRBV12-3 or TRBV12-4 and TRBJ2-7; 10 bases fit TRBD1. This CDR3 is 16 amino acids long. Losses at the gene ends were 5 bases for V and 2 bases for J; bases not matched to a gene: 9. CDR3 protein: CASSIHPGQGTYEQYF. The CDR3 bases are TGTGCCAGCAGTATACACCCGGGACAGGGGACCTACGAGCAGTACTTC.

The V call is TRBV5-4, the J call TRBJ2-5; possible D gene TRBD2, 5 bases. CDR1 is SGHNT, CDR2 YYREEE, per germline (reference sequence). This CDR3 has 13 residues. Trimming removed 5 bases at V and 2 bases at J, with 10 bases between. CDR3 sequence: CASRPGKQETQYF. CDR3 DNA sequence: TGTGCCAGCAGGCCCGGGAAACAAGAGACCCAGTACTTC.

There are many counts of this clonotype. The chain employs TRBV10-3 and TRBJ2-4; 7 bases are shared with TRBD1. Trimming removed 4 bases from V and 6 bases from J; junction bases left unmatched: 0. Looked up from germline, CDR1 is ENHRY and CDR2 is SYGVKD. This CDR3 comprises 12 residues. The CDR3 region has the DNA TGTGCCATCAGTGGGGACAGAAACATTCAGTACTTC. Protein product: CAISGDRNIQYF.

This clonotype counts as medium-sized (0.01 to 0.1%). The chain employs TRBV10-3 and TRBJ2-1, with a possible D match to TRBD2 (6 bases). CDR1 ENHRY and CDR2 SYGVKD come from the germline V gene. V shed 0 bases and J shed 3 bases, with 12 bases lying between them. This CDR3 comprises 16 residues. The DNA for the CDR3 is TGTGCCATCAGTGAGTCGGTCGGGGGTAGCTACAATGAGCAGTTCTTC. The encoded protein is CAISESVGGSYNEQFF.

In this sample, this clonotype is medium-sized. The chain has TRBV13 and TRBJ2-1; a weak D match, TRBD2 (7 bases). The germline CDR1 and CDR2 sequences are PRHDT and FYEKMQ (reference sequence). V was pared by 8 bases and J by 7 bases, with 27 bases between. The CDR3 has 17 residues. CDR3 sequence reads: CASHLGGLGVLPNEQFF. The CDR3 region has the DNA TGTGCCAGCCATCTCGGGGGGCTCGGAGTCCTACCAAATGAGCAGTTCTTC.

The chain joins TRBV28 to TRBJ1-1, with unresolved D. V shed 5 bases and J shed 4 bases, with 14 bases lying between them. The CDR3 spans 14 residues. CDR1 and CDR2 from the germline V gene are MDHEN and SYDVKM. CDR3 sequence: CASSPARRFTEAFF. The CDR3 DNA reads as TGTGCCAGCAGTCCGGCCAGGAGGTTCACTGAAGCTTTCTTT.

By proportion, this clonotype is medium-sized. V is TRBV6-1 and J is TRBJ2-1; no clear D gene. Germline V CDR1 and CDR2: MNHNS, SASEGT. V gave up 6 bases and J gave up 0 bases, with 9 bases separating them. The CDR3 totals 14 residues. CDR3 DNA: TGTGCCAGCAGGACGGATCTCTCCTACAATGAGCAGTTCTTC. Translation: CASRTDLSYNEQFF.

This sequence joins TRBV7-2 and TRBJ1-3; D is unresolved. Germline lookup yields CDR1 SGHTA and CDR2 FQGNSA. Trimming stripped 4 bases from V and 0 bases from J, with 10 bases between. The CDR3 is 15 residues long. The CDR3, as DNA: TGTGCCAGCAGCTCCCAAGTTTTCTCTGGAAACACCATATATTTT. It codes for CASSSQVFSGNTIYF.

The sample holds a few counts of this clonotype. The chain combines TRBV6-5 with TRBJ1-1; D gene unclear. The CDR3 contains 13 residues. Germline-derived CDR1 and CDR2 are MNHEY and SVGAGI. V was shortened by 3 bases and J by 1 base, with 6 bases between the two germline ends. The CDR3 DNA sequence: TGTGCCAGCAGTTATCGGACGAACACTGAAGCTTTCTTT. Translated: CASSYRTNTEAFF.

This clonotype turned up a few times. This chain joins TRBV20-1 and TRBJ2-7, with TRBD2 as a possible D gene (6 bases). Germline values: CDR1 DFQATT, CDR2 SNEGSKA (reference sequence). The V end lost 3 bases, the J end lost 3 bases, and 9 bases lay between the germline ends. The CDR3 is 12 residues long. Here the CDR3 reads CSASSGYYEQYF. The CDR3 nucleotides read TGCAGTGCTAGTAGCGGTTACTACGAGCAGTACTTC.

This clonotype is classed as medium-sized. The J gene is TRBJ1-5, the V gene TRBV7-2; D remains ambiguous. The CDR3 has 12 amino acids. Germline V gives CDR1 SGHTA, CDR2 FQGNSA. Deletions cut 5 bases from V and 7 bases from J, with 9 bases between. The chain's CDR3 is CASSPGGQPQHF. The DNA for the CDR3 is TGTGCCAGCAGCCCCGGCGGGCAGCCCCAGCATTTT.

This sequence joins TRBV6-2 or TRBV6-3 and TRBJ2-7, with TRBD2 matching over 13 bases. The CDR3 spans 17 residues. Losses at the gene ends were 2 bases for V and 3 bases for J; bases not matched to a gene: 7. Germline V lookup: CDR1 MNHEY, CDR2 SVGEGT. The CDR3 region is CASSYGLAGDGDYEQYF. The CDR3, as DNA: TGTGCCAGCAGTTACGGACTAGCGGGAGACGGAGACTACGAGCAGTACTTC.

CDR3 sequence (DNA): TGTGCCAGCAGCCGGGACATCCTTATCGCGAACACCGGGGAGCTGTTTTTT. It encodes CASSRDILIANTGELFF. The rearrangement joins TRBV12-3 or TRBV12-4 to TRBJ2-2; D is possibly TRBD1 (6 bases). There are 17 residues in the CDR3. Deletions cut 6 bases from V and 0 bases from J, with 17 bases between.